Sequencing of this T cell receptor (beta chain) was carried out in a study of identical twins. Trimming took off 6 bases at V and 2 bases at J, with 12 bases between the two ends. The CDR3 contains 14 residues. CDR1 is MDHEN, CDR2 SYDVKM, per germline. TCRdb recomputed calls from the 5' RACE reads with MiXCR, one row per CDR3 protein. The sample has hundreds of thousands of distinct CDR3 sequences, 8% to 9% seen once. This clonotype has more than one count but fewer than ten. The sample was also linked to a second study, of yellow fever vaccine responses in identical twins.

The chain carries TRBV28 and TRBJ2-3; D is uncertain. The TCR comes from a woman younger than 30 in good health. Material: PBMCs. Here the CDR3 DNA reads TGTGCCAGCAGCCCCGGCCAGCCCACAGATACGCAGTATTTT. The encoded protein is CASSPGQPTDTQYF.